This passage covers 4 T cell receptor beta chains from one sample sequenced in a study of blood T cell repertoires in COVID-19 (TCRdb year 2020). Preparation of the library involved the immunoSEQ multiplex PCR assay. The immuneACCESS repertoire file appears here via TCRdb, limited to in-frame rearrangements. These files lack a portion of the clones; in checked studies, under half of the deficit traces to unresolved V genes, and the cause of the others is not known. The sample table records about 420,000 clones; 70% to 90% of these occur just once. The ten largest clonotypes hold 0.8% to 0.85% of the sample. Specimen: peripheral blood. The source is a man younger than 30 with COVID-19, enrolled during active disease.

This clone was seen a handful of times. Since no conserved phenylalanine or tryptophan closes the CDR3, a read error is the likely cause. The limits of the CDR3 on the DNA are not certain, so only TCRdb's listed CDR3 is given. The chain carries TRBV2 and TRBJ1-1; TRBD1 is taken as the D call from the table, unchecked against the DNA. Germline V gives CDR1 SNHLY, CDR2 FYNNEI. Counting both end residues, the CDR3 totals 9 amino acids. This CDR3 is CASSEAQFS.

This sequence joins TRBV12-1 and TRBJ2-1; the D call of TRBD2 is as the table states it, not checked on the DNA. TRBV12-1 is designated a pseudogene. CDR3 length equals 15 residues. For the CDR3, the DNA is TGTGCCAGCACCCGAGAGGGACTAGCCTGCAATGAGCAGTTCTTC. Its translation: CASTREGLACNEQFF.

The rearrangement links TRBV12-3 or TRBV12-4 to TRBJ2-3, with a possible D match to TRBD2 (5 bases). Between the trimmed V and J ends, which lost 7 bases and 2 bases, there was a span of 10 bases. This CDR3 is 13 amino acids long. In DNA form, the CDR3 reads TGTGCCAGCATAAGGGAGAACACAGATACGCAGTATTTT. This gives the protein CASIRENTDTQYF.

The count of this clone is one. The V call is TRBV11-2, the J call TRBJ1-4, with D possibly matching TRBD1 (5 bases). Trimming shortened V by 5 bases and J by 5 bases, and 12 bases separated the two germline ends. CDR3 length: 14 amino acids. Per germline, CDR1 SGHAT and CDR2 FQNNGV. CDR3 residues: CASSRTSPNEKLFF. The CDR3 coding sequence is TGTGCCAGCAGCCGGACAAGCCCAAATGAAAAACTGTTTTTT.